Shown below are 13 T cell receptor beta chains from a single sample sequenced in a study of T cells after yellow fever vaccination (dated by TCRdb to 2018 to 2020). Libraries were constructed by 5' RACE. The listed sequencing device is Illumina HiSeq 2500. TCRdb's own reprocessing of the public reads used fastp at Q25 and MiXCR and kept productive beta chains. Rows are unified per CDR3 protein, each entry keeping the most common DNA and genes. The sample contains 500,000 to 650,000 distinct CDR3 sequences, less than 20% of them found a single time. 17% of the sample comes from the top ten. Interpreted using the paper, the treatment or condition label stands for: live attenuated yellow fever vaccine strain. Sequencing was performed on PBMCs, taken about 5 days after the first yellow fever vaccination. Receptors originate from a man between 18 and 29 years old who received the YFV17D yellow fever vaccine.

This clonotype was counted only a few times. This sequence joins TRBV4-1 and TRBJ2-5; D is ambiguous. This CDR3 region has 15 residues. CDR1 is MGHRA, CDR2 YSYEKL, per germline. Trimming stripped 0 bases from V and 0 bases from J, with 8 bases between. CDR3 bases: TGCGCCAGCAGCCAAGAGGACGCAGACCAAGAGACCCAGTACTTC. This codes for CASSQEDADQETQYF.

This clonotype was observed many times. The V and J genes are TRBV6-5 and TRBJ2-5; 9 bases match TRBD2. V shed 6 bases and J 7 bases; nucleotides not matched to a gene: 9. The CDR3 loop spans 14 amino acids. Germline V lookup: CDR1 MNHEY, CDR2 SVGAGI. The CDR3 DNA sequence: TGTGCCAGCAGCCCGGGACTAGCCCACCGGACCCAGTACTTC. It specifies CASSPGLAHRTQYF.

The rearrangement joins TRBV5-1 to TRBJ2-1, with 7 bases aligning to TRBD1. The V gene's germline CDR1 is SGHRS and CDR2 YFSETQ. This CDR3 comprises 14 residues. V lost 4 bases and J lost 6; bases outside the gene matches: 7. The CDR3 loop is CASSTRTGPNEQFF. In DNA, the CDR3 is TGCGCCAGCAGCACTAGGACAGGTCCCAATGAGCAGTTCTTC. The entire variable domain, with the rest obtained from reference TRBV5-1 and TRBJ2-1, is as follows: KAGVTQTPRYLIKTRGQQVTLSCSPISGHRSVSWYQQTPGQGLQFLFEYFSETQRNKGNFPGRFSGRQFSNSRSEMNVSTLELGDSALYLCASSTRTGPNEQFFGPGTRLTVL.

In its sample, this clonotype was seen a few times. The chain employs TRBV6-5 and TRBJ2-1; D unclear. This CDR3 is built from 15 residues. The germline V and J ends were trimmed by 8 bases and 3 bases, with 17 bases remaining between them. Germline CDR1 and CDR2: MNHEY and SVGAGI. For the CDR3, the DNA is TGTGCCAGCCGTGACTCAAAACCTGTCTACAATGAGCAGTTCTTC. Translating it yields CASRDSKPVYNEQFF.

This clonotype was counted a few times. V is TRBV7-2 and J is TRBJ1-3; no definite D call. The germline V gene has CDR1 SGHTA and CDR2 FQGNSA. The CDR3 runs 13 residues. The ends were cut back, 5 bases at V and 1 base at J, with 6 bases in the middle. The CDR3 DNA is TGTGCCAGCAGCGGCCGGTCTGGAAACACCATATATTTT. Its translation is CASSGRSGNTIYF.

CDR3 coding DNA: TGTGCCAGCAGCCCGATCGAGCACAGGGAGACCCAGTACTTC. Translating gives CASSPIEHRETQYF. The gene calls are TRBV7-9 and TRBJ2-5; D perhaps matches TRBD1 (5 bases). Germline V lookup: CDR1 SEHNR, CDR2 FQNEAQ (reference sequence). V lost 5 bases and J 5 bases, leaving 15 bases between the germline ends. The CDR3 sequence is 14 residues long.

This clonotype was seen only a few times. The genes are TRBV5-1 and TRBJ2-1; TRBD1 or TRBD2 may be the D gene (5 bases each). The CDR3 spans 14 residues. Germline assignment: CDR1 SGHRS and CDR2 YFSETQ. Trimming removed 4 bases from V and 2 bases from J, with 10 bases in between. The CDR3 nucleotides are TGCGCCAGCAGCATCCGGGACGCCTACAATGAGCAGTTCTTC. This codes for CASSIRDAYNEQFF.

The chain joins TRBV5-6 to TRBJ2-7, with D possibly TRBD2 on 5 matching bases. CDR3 length equals 17 residues. The germline V gene encodes CDR1 SGHDT and CDR2 YYEEEE. Trimming removed 3 bases from V and 2 bases from J, with 21 bases in between. The CDR3 DNA follows: TGTGCCAGCAGCTCCCCCTCAAGAGGGCAGCCACCCTACGAGCAGTACTTC. Residues: CASSSPSRGQPPYEQYF.

The gene calls are TRBV30 and TRBJ2-7, with TRBD1 matching over 10 bases. Germline assignment: CDR1 GTSNPN and CDR2 SVGIG (reference sequence). With 2 bases clipped from V and 7 bases from J, the junction kept 11 bases outside the gene matches. The CDR3 has 15 residues. CDR3 DNA: TGTGCCTGGAGTAGTTCCGGGACAGGGGCCTGGGAGCAGTACTTC. Amino acid sequence: CAWSSSGTGAWEQYF.

This clonotype was observed a few times. This rearrangement joins TRBV15 to TRBJ2-3, with D maybe TRBD2 (7 bases). Trimming shortened V by 0 bases and J by 6 bases, and 13 bases separated the two germline ends. This CDR3 spans 15 amino acids. Germline V gene sequence: CDR1 LNHNV, CDR2 YYDKDF (reference sequence). CDR3 nucleotide sequence: TGTGCCACCAGCAGAGAGGGGGGGGCGGGGGATACGCAGTATTTT. It specifies CATSREGGAGDTQYF. The whole variable domain, remainder taken from reference TRBV15 and TRBJ2-3, is DAMVIQNPRYQVTQFGKPVTLSCSQTLNHNVMYWYQQKSSQAPKLLFHYYDKDFNNEADTPDNFQSRRPNTSFCFLDIRSPGLGDTAMYLCATSREGGAGDTQYFGPGTRLTVL.

The gene calls are TRBV30 and TRBJ1-2; D not certain. Germline CDR1 GTSNPN, CDR2 SVGIG (reference sequence). Deletions cut 3 bases from V and 4 bases from J, with 12 bases between. The CDR3 is 13 residues long. In DNA, the CDR3 is TGTGCCTGGAGCCCGGGTCTCACCTATGGCTACACCTTC. It encodes CAWSPGLTYGYTF.

This chain uses TRBV7-8 with TRBJ2-1, with a possible D match to TRBD2 (5 bases). Looked up from germline, CDR1 is SGHVS and CDR2 is FQNEAQ. V dropped 1 base and J dropped 7 bases, with 8 bases sitting between them. The CDR3 sequence is 13 residues long. Written as DNA, the CDR3 is TGTGCCAGCAGCTTAGGAGCGGTAAATGAGCAGTTCTTC. Amino acids: CASSLGAVNEQFF.

V usage is TRBV7-3 and J usage is TRBJ2-3; a possible D gene is TRBD2 (7 bases). The CDR3 runs to 15 residues. Trimming removed 8 bases at V and 4 bases at J, with 19 bases between. Germline CDR1 is SGHTA and CDR2 is FQGTGA. CDR3 sequence: CASGLGGGRPDTQYF. The DNA for the CDR3 is TGTGCCAGCGGGTTGGGGGGGGGCCGACCAGATACGCAGTATTTT.